This T cell receptor beta chain originates from a study of T cells expressing NK-cell markers (dated by TCRdb to 2019 to 2021). At the level of the whole study: Three sorted T-cell subsets (CD3+CD56+NKG2C+, CD3+CD56+NKG2C- and CD3+CD56-NKG2C+) from under ten donors had their TCR beta-chain repertoires profiled. The study sequenced eight donors, all healthy volunteers chosen at random: three men and five women. Among the eight sequenced donors, only one was HCMV-seronegative, while the other seven were HCMV-seropositive. Sequencing of the libraries produced 2 x 150 bp reads on Illumina HiSeq 2000/2500, MiSeq or NextSeq. Results and caveats for the whole study, not just this receptor: In roughly six donors, the dominant CD3+CD56+NKG2C+ clonotypes ranked among the top 10 CD8+ clonotypes, making up 1.0-7.0% of CD8+ T cells. Those dominant clonotypes were again the most abundant among CD3+CD56-NKG2C+ cells in a few donors, at roughly 25-60.1%. It remained unclear whether the expanded NKG2C-expressing T cell clones were specific for HCMV antigens.

Regarding this clonotype: Its antigen is currently not known.

HCMV serostatus was determined by detecting HCMV-specific IgG in serum with a commercial ELISA kit. Ficoll density gradient centrifugation was used to isolate peripheral blood mononuclear cells from blood. The CDR3 runs 15 residues from the cysteine to the phenylalanine. DNA is not on record. As encoded in the germline V gene, CDR1 is SNHLY while CDR2 is FYNNEI. TCRdb shows the sequencer as Illumina HiSeq 2000. 5'RACE template switching, by which a universal primer site and unique molecular identifiers were added, was used to make TCR beta cDNA libraries. Synthesis of cDNA was primed from the TCR beta constant segment and was followed by two consecutive PCR amplification steps. The original methods were these. MIGEC handled demultiplexing of the reads and grouping by UMI, while MiTCR was used to assemble and quantify clonotypes. To exclude erroneous sequences, any TCR cDNA sequence not supported by at least two reads was discarded. The tcR package was used for downstream repertoire analysis, with clonotypes matched between fractions based on CDR3 nucleotide sequence plus V segment. Antigen specificity was annotated against VDJdb with VDJmatch, allowing one amino acid substitution in CDR3. TCRdb reprocessed the reads, reporting each CDR3 protein sequence once and no DNA. TCRdb, not the authors, supplied the V and J calls. The sample's own table lists 550,000 to 600,000 distinct CDR3 sequences. The ten largest clones take up 3.5% to 4.5% of the sample.

The specimen sequenced was blood T cells: a sorted CD56 or NKG2C T cell subset, CD4+ or CD8+ T cells, or bulk PBMC T cells (not recorded which). The origin of this receptor is a man between 18 and 29 years old in good health. Donor details come from another sample of the same person, matched by shared clones. The chain links TRBV2 with TRBJ2-5; absent DNA, TCRdb's TRBD2 call cannot be checked. The CDR3 protein: CASSEAQASGETQYF.